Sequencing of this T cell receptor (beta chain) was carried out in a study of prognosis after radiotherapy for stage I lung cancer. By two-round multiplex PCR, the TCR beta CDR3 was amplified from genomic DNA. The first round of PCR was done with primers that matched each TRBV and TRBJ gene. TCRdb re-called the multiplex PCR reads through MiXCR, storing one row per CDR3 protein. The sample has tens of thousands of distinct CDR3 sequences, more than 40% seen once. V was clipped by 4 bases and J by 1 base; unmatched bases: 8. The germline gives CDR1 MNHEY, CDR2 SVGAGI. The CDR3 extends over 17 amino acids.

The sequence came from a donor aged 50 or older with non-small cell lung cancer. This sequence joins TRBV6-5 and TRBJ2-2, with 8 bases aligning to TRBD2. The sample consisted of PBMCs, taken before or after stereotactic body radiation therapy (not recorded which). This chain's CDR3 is CASSWTSWTLNTGELFF. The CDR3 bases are TGTGCCAGCAGTTGGACTAGCTGGACTTTGAACACCGGGGAGCTGTTTTTT.